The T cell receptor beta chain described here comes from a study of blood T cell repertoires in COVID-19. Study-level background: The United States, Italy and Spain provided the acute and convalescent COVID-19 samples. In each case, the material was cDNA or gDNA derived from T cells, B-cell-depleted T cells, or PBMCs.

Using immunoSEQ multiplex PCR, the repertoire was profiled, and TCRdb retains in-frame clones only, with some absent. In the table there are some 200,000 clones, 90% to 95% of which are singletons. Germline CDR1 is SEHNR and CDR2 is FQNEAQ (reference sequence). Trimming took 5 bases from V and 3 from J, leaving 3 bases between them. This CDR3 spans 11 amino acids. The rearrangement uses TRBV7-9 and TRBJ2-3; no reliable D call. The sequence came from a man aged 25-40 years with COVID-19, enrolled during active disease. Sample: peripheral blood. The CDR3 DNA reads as TGTGCCAGCAGCCTAACAGATACGCAGTATTTT. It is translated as CASSLTDTQYF.